The 29 T cell receptor beta chains in this list originate from one sample, sequenced in a study of preoperative IRX-2 immunotherapy in early breast cancer. Sequencing used immunoSEQ multiplex PCR; TCRdb keeps in-frame clones, though not all of them. Of around 95,000 clones in the sample, just over 85% were seen once. The treatment denotes: preoperative locoregional IRX-2 cytokine immunotherapy. The starting material was tumor tissue, obtained after IRX-2 immunotherapy. The source of these receptors is a human donor with breast cancer.

The CDR3 is CASSSLTGGNYGYTF. In nucleotides, the CDR3 is TGCGCCAGCAGCTCGCTTACAGGGGGAAACTATGGCTACACCTTC. V is TRBV5-1 and J is TRBJ1-2, with 8 positions matching TRBD1. The V and J ends lost 3 bases and 2 bases, in that order; junction bases with no gene match: 6. Looked up from germline, CDR1 is SGHRS and CDR2 is YFSETQ. The CDR3 runs 15 residues.

This chain joins TRBV7-6 and TRBJ2-7, with a possible D match to TRBD2 (5 bases). Germline V gene lookup returns CDR1 SGHVS and CDR2 FNYEAQ. This CDR3 contains 15 residues. The V end was cut by 1 base, the J end by 2 bases, with 12 bases between. CDR3 nucleotide sequence: TGTGCCAGCAGCTTAGAATGGACTTCCGCCTACGAGCAGTACTTC. Translated: CASSLEWTSAYEQYF.

This clone came up once. The V call is TRBV5-1, the J call TRBJ1-1; TRBD1 aligns across 7 bases. This CDR3 is built from 16 residues. The V gene's germline CDR1 is SGHRS and CDR2 YFSETQ. J lost 3 bases, V lost 4 bases, and 12 bases had no gene match. In nucleotides, the CDR3 is TGCGCCAGCAGCCAGGGGGTGGGAGTCTGGGACACTGAAGCTTTCTTT. This encodes CASSQGVGVWDTEAFF.

This chain links TRBV29-1 with TRBJ1-1, with 7 bases fitting TRBD1. Germline V CDR1 and CDR2: SQVTM, ANQGSEA. J lost 4 bases, V lost 4 bases, and 3 bases had no gene match. CDR3 length: 12 residues. The CDR3 DNA sequence: TGCAGCGTTGGACAGGGAGGCACTGAAGCTTTCTTT. Protein: CSVGQGGTEAFF. The entire variable domain, with the rest obtained from reference TRBV29-1 and TRBJ1-1, is as follows: SAVISQKPSRDICQRGTSLTIQCQVDSQVTMMFWYRQQPGQSLTLIATANQGSEATYESGFVIDKFPISRPNLTFSTLTVSNMSPEDSSIYLCSVGQGGTEAFFGQGTRLTVV.

The chain is built from TRBV6-8 and TRBJ1-5; 8 bases are shared with TRBD1. J was trimmed by 5 bases and V by 7 bases; bases with no gene match: 10. The CDR3 sequence is 15 residues long. Germline CDR1 MNHGY, CDR2 SAAAGT. The CDR3 spells CASTTRDRGDQPQHF. CDR3 DNA: TGTGCCAGCACCACCCGAGACAGGGGTGATCAGCCCCAGCATTTT.

V gene TRBV6-8 combines with J gene TRBJ2-7, with 7 bases identical to TRBD1. The CDR3 covers 16 residues. Trimming removed 2 bases from V and 1 base from J; junction bases left unmatched: 8. Germline V gene data show CDR1 as MNHGY and CDR2 as SAAAGT. The CDR3 reads CASSYGGRGTSYEQYF. In DNA form, the CDR3 reads TGTGCCAGCAGTTACGGTGGCAGGGGGACGTCCTACGAGCAGTACTTC.

The gene calls are TRBV19 and TRBJ1-1, with 7 bases identical to TRBD1. The CDR3 covers 17 residues. The J segment lost 6 bases and the V segment lost 11 bases, leaving 24 bases of the junction unmatched. Germline CDR1 LNHDA, CDR2 SQIVND (reference sequence). Written as DNA, the CDR3 is TGTGCCTCCAGGGGGGAAGGAGTTACAGGGGAGCACGCTGAAGCTTTCTTT. Amino acid sequence: CASRGEGVTGEHAEAFF. Combining the CDR3 with reference TRBV19 and TRBJ1-1 gives the whole variable domain DGGITQSPKYLFRKEGQNVTLSCEQNLNHDAMYWYRQDPGQGLRLIYYSQIVNDFQKGDIAEGYSVSREKKESFPLTVTSAQKNPTAFYLCASRGEGVTGEHAEAFFGQGTRLTVV.

The V gene is TRBV29-1, the J gene TRBJ2-2; D gene unclear. The CDR3 sequence is 12 residues long. Between the trimmed V and J ends, which lost 6 bases and 0 bases, there was a span of 5 bases. Germline V gene sequence: CDR1 SQVTM, CDR2 ANQGSEA. Here the CDR3 DNA reads TGCAGCGTGGGATCGAACACCGGGGAGCTGTTTTTT. Translated, it gives CSVGSNTGELFF.

The rearrangement links TRBV22-1 to TRBJ1-2; the D call of TRBD1 is as the table states it, not checked on the DNA. TRBV22-1 is deemed a pseudogene. This CDR3 contains 15 residues. CDR3 region: CATSDPGQGHAGYTF. The CDR3 DNA follows: TGTGCCACCAGTGATCCGGGACAGGGTCATGCGGGCTACACCTTC.

The chain recombines TRBV28 with TRBJ2-3; 8 bases line up with TRBD2. The CDR3 sequence is 15 residues long. Germline assignment: CDR1 MDHEN and CDR2 SYDVKM. V shed 6 bases, J shed 5 bases, and the junction held 10 bases outside the gene matches. The CDR3 here is CASRLDGGGGDTQYF. The CDR3 DNA follows: TGTGCCAGCAGACTGGACGGGGGGGGTGGAGATACGCAGTATTTT.

The chain links TRBV10-3 to TRBJ1-5; unclear D gene. The germline V gene has CDR1 ENHRY and CDR2 SYGVKD. The CDR3 loop spans 16 amino acids. Trimming shortened V by 0 bases and J by 0 bases, and 9 bases separated the two germline ends. CDR3 bases: TGTGCCATCAGTGAGTCGGAACTTTATAGCAATCAGCCCCAGCATTTT. Residues: CAISESELYSNQPQHF.

The J gene is TRBJ1-1, the V gene TRBV22-1; TRBD1, the D gene given by the table, was not confirmed from the DNA. TRBV22-1 is termed a pseudogene. The CDR3 is 16 residues long. This CDR3 reads CASSLAAGVLNTEAFF. CDR3 nucleotide sequence: TGTGCCAGCAGTTTAGCTGCAGGGGTCCTGAACACTGAAGCTTTCTTT.

This clone was observed a few times. V usage is TRBV28 and J usage is TRBJ1-2; possibly TRBD1 for D (6 bases). V was trimmed by 0 bases and J by 4 bases, leaving 12 bases between them. Germline CDR1 reads MDHEN; CDR2 reads SYDVKM. There are 15 residues in the CDR3. CDR3 sequence: CASSLWIEGVYGYTF. CDR3 nucleotides: TGTGCCAGCAGTTTATGGATCGAGGGGGTCTATGGCTACACCTTC.

The genes are TRBV2 and TRBJ2-1, with D perhaps being TRBD1 or TRBD2 (5 bases each). Trimming took off 7 bases at V and 6 bases at J, with 10 bases between the two ends. The CDR3 length is 12 residues. Germline V gene data show CDR1 as SNHLY and CDR2 as FYNNEI. The CDR3 DNA reads TGTGCCAGCATCTATGGGGGCAATGAGCAGTTCTTC. Translated, it gives CASIYGGNEQFF.

The genes are TRBV28 and TRBJ1-4; a weak D match, TRBD1 (5 bases). Germline CDR1 is MDHEN and CDR2 is SYDVKM. V was shortened by 6 bases and J by 4 bases, with 9 bases between the two germline ends. There are 13 residues in the CDR3. In DNA, the CDR3 is TGTGCCAGCAGGGCAGGGTTTAATGAAAAACTGTTTTTT. Its translation is CASRAGFNEKLFF.

The chain couples TRBV10-1 to TRBJ1-1, with D uncertain. The germline V gene has CDR1 WNHNN and CDR2 SYGVQD (reference sequence). V gave up 0 bases and J gave up 10 bases, with 9 bases separating them. The CDR3 has 12 residues. The CDR3 is CASSESRTGAFF. The CDR3 region has the DNA TGCGCCAGCAGTGAGTCGAGAACCGGAGCTTTCTTT.

CDR3 region: CASSMEGAAFF. DNA for the CDR3: TGTGCCAGCAGTATGGAAGGGGCCGCTTTCTTT. The chain has TRBV14 and TRBJ1-1; possible D gene TRBD1, 5 bases. Germline CDR1 SGHDN, CDR2 FVKESK. V shed 6 bases and J shed 11 bases, with 13 bases lying between them. The CDR3 runs to 11 residues.

The CDR3 loop is CASSSPRTNEKLFF. CDR3 nucleotide sequence: TGTGCCAGCAGTTCTCCCAGGACCAATGAAAAACTGTTTTTT. The chain uses TRBV6-8 and TRBJ1-4; the D is unclear. V lost 4 bases and J 5 bases, leaving 11 bases between the germline ends. CDR1 is MNHGY, CDR2 SAAAGT, per germline. CDR3 size: 14 residues.

The chain joins TRBV28 to TRBJ2-3; D could derive from TRBD1 or TRBD2 (6 bases each). The CDR3 runs 14 residues. Germline CDR1 reads MDHEN; CDR2 reads SYDVKM. Trimming took off 8 bases at V and 2 bases at J, with 14 bases between the two ends. The CDR3 DNA is TGTGCCAGCGCCCAAGGGGGGCCCACAGATACGCAGTATTTT. Its translation: CASAQGGPTDTQYF.

The chain links TRBV18 to TRBJ2-7; a weak D match, TRBD1 (6 bases). The CDR3 covers 13 residues. Germline V gene lookup returns CDR1 KGHSH and CDR2 LQKENI. The V gene lost 5 bases and the J gene lost 4 bases, with 12 bases spanning the gap. Here the CDR3 reads CASSFNRVYEQYF. The CDR3 region has the DNA TGTGCCAGCTCATTTAACAGGGTTTACGAGCAGTACTTC.

J is TRBJ2-7 and V is TRBV11-3; 8 bases align to TRBD1. Germline CDR1 reads SGHNT; CDR2 reads YENEEA. This CDR3 region has 16 residues. The J segment lost 4 bases and the V segment lost 4 bases, leaving 12 bases of the junction unmatched. CDR3 loop: CASSSPPDRVIYEQYF. The DNA for the CDR3 is TGTGCCAGCAGCTCTCCGCCGGACAGGGTAATTTACGAGCAGTACTTC.

This chain connects TRBV28 to TRBJ2-7; 9 bases are shared with TRBD1. From germline, CDR1 is MDHEN and CDR2 SYDVKM. The CDR3 length is 14 residues. J lost 3 bases, V lost 3 bases, and 3 bases had no gene match. The CDR3 DNA is TGTGCCAGCAGTTTTTGGGACAGGGACTACGAGCAGTACTTC. This gives the protein CASSFWDRDYEQYF.

This chain connects TRBV7-6 to TRBJ1-2; D call uncertain. This CDR3 is 15 amino acids long. With 3 bases removed from V and 1 base from J, the gap between germline ends came to 12 bases. Germline values: CDR1 SGHVS, CDR2 FNYEAQ. The CDR3 DNA is TGTGCCAGCAGCTTGGTTCAGCCAAATAACTATGGCTACACCTTC. Protein: CASSLVQPNNYGYTF.

The CDR3 here is CASSDHAGLALYEQYF. The CDR3 nucleotides read TGTGCCAGTAGCGATCATGCGGGACTAGCGCTCTACGAGCAGTACTTC. The rearrangement joins TRBV19 to TRBJ2-7; TRBD2 matches 10 bases. This CDR3 has 16 amino acids. The V gene end was trimmed by 6 bases and the J gene end by 3 bases; junction bases not matched to a gene: 11. Germline V gene lookup returns CDR1 LNHDA and CDR2 SQIVND (reference sequence).

This chain links TRBV28 with TRBJ2-7; 14 nucleotides match TRBD2. Germline CDR1 reads MDHEN; CDR2 reads SYDVKM. This CDR3 spans 18 amino acids. V dropped 5 bases and J dropped 2; count of bases not matched to a gene: 11. This CDR3 reads CASSHGTSGSLFTYEQYF. The DNA for the CDR3 is TGTGCCAGCAGTCATGGGACTAGCGGGAGTCTCTTCACCTACGAGCAGTACTTC.

The chain combines TRBV6-8 with TRBJ2-1, with D possibly matching TRBD1 (5 bases). CDR3 length: 15 residues. V lost 7 bases and J lost 6, with 19 bases in between. The germline CDR1 and CDR2 sequences are MNHGY and SAAAGT. The CDR3 reads CASISHPTQGNEQFF. CDR3 sequence (DNA): TGTGCCAGCATTTCCCACCCCACGCAGGGCAATGAGCAGTTCTTC.

This clone was found a few times. This chain joins TRBV30 and TRBJ2-7, with D tentatively TRBD1 (6 bases). CDR3 size: 12 residues. Trimming stripped 7 bases from V and 4 bases from J, with 14 bases between. The germline V gene has CDR1 GTSNPN and CDR2 SVGIG (reference sequence). The CDR3 DNA reads as TGTGCCTTAGGGACAAACGGATACGAGCAGTACTTC. Translated, it gives CALGTNGYEQYF.

The count of this clone is one. CDR3 sequence: CASSSGQGDSPLHF. In DNA form, the CDR3 reads TGTGCCAGCAGCTCGGGACAGGGCGATTCACCCCTCCACTTT. The rearrangement links TRBV11-3 to TRBJ1-6, with TRBD1 matching 9 bases. V gave up 4 bases and J gave up 8 bases; unmatched junction bases: 3. Per the germline V gene, CDR1 is SGHNT and CDR2 is YENEEA. CDR3 length: 14 residues.

This clone was seen once. The chain is built from TRBV12-5 and TRBJ1-4; 7 bases agree with TRBD1. This CDR3 contains 15 residues. The trim removed 9 bases at V and 6 bases at J, leaving 13 bases unmatched. CDR1 LGHNT and CDR2 FRNRAP come from the germline V gene. The CDR3 DNA sequence: TGTGCTAGCGGCGCGGGGGCCACAGGGGATGAAAAACTGTTTTTT. It translates to CASGAGATGDEKLFF.